Listed here are 4 T cell receptor beta chains from one sample, sequenced in a study of blood T cell repertoires in COVID-19. The repertoire was sequenced with immunoSEQ multiplex PCR; TCRdb's copy has only in-frame clones and lacks some. This sample yields 200,000 to 300,000 clones, of which approximately 83% are seen a single time; over 8% belongs to the top ten. Sequenced input: peripheral blood. The receptors were sampled from a woman older than 75 with acute or convalescent COVID-19.

This chain joins TRBV5-6 and TRBJ2-5, with TRBD1 identical over 7 bases. The CDR3 extends over 17 amino acids. Trimming at V came to 5 bases and at J to 5 bases, leaving 18 bases not matched to a gene. In germline, CDR1 is SGHDT, CDR2 YYEEEE. CDR3 coding DNA: TGTGCCAGCAGTTTACACCGGGACAGTGGGTTTCGGGAGACCCAGTACTTC. It translates to CASSLHRDSGFRETQYF. Complete variable domain (other parts from reference TRBV5-6 and TRBJ2-5): DAGVTQSPTHLIKTRGQQVTLRCSPKSGHDTVSWYQQALGQGPQFIFQYYEEEERQRGNFPDRFSGHQFPNYSSELNVNALLLGDSALYLCASSLHRDSGFRETQYFGPGTRLLVL.

The chain couples TRBV7-9 to TRBJ1-1; TRBD1 is a possible D gene (5 bases). The CDR3 extends over 14 amino acids. CDR1 is SEHNR, CDR2 FQNEAQ, per germline (reference sequence). The ends were cut back, 1 base at V and 3 bases at J, with 9 bases in the middle. The CDR3 DNA is TGTGCCAGCAGCTTAGATCGGGGGGACACTGAAGCTTTCTTT. It yields the protein CASSLDRGDTEAFF.

This chain uses TRBV2 with TRBJ1-1, with D perhaps TRBD1 (5 bases). V dropped 2 bases and J dropped 5 bases, with 15 bases sitting between them. This CDR3 comprises 15 residues. Germline V gene lookup returns CDR1 SNHLY and CDR2 FYNNEI. Written as DNA, the CDR3 is TGTGCCAGCAGTGAAAGGTCCAGGGTGGGAACTGAAGCTTTCTTT. It yields the protein CASSERSRVGTEAFF.

This chain links TRBV10-3 with TRBJ2-2; 10 bases match TRBD1. Germline-derived CDR1 and CDR2 are ENHRY and SYGVKD. Trimming took 7 bases from V and 0 from J; bases not matched to a gene: 5. The CDR3 is 16 residues long. The CDR3: CAINLGQGANTGELFF. CDR3 nucleotide sequence: TGTGCCATCAACTTAGGACAGGGGGCGAACACCGGGGAGCTGTTTTTT.